This T cell receptor beta chain appears in the sequencing data of a study of technical replicates of blood from a few donors. Sequenced by immunoSEQ multiplex PCR; TCRdb stores in-frame clones only, minus some. Among about 15,000 clones listed, under 90% were seen once. From germline, CDR1 is LGHNT and CDR2 FRNRAP. V was clipped by 0 bases and J by 0 bases; unmatched bases: 11. This CDR3 is 21 amino acids long. The chain employs TRBV12-5 and TRBJ2-4, with 13 bases fitting TRBD2. The sample consisted of PBMCs. The clonotype was recovered from a human donor in good health. CDR3 in amino acids: CASGLVLRTSGGPPAKNIQYF. The DNA of the CDR3 is TGTGCTAGTGGTTTGGTACTGAGGACTAGCGGGGGTCCTCCAGCCAAAAACATTCAGTACTTC.